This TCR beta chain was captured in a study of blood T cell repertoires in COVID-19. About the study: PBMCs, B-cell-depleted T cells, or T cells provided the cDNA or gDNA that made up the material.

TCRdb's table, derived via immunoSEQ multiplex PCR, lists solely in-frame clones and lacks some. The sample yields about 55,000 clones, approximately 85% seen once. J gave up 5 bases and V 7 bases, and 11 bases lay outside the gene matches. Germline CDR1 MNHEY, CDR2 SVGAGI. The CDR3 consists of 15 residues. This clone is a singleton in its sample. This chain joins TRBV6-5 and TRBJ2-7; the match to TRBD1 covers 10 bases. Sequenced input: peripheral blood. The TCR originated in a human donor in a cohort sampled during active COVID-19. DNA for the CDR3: TGTGCCAGCATTCCCCGGGACAGGGGTTTCAACGAGCAGTACTTC. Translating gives CASIPRDRGFNEQYF.